The clone carrying this T cell receptor beta chain was recorded a few times. What it recognizes is unknown. Healthy adults negative for HIV, lacking recent acute infections or vaccinations, served as donors. This entry is derived from a study of shared clonotypes between healthy human individuals. Notes on the study in general: Larger richness was generally estimated for naive than memory subsets.

Clones were read by immunoSEQ multiplex PCR, and TCRdb kept only the in-frame ones, dropping some. The data show over a million clones, approximately 98.5% seen once. The sequence came from a man under 40 in good health. The sample consisted of naive CD4+ T cells sorted from blood. The subset here: CD45RA+ positively selected.

The CDR3 DNA is TGTGCCAGCAGCGGGGACAGCCGGAACACTGAAGCTTTCTTT. As protein: CASSGDSRNTEAFF. The V call is TRBV9, the J call TRBJ1-1; 7 bases align to TRBD1. CDR1 and CDR2 from the germline V gene are SGDLS and YYNGEE. The V segment lost 3 bases and the J segment 1 base; nucleotides outside the gene matches: 3. The CDR3 is made up of 14 amino acids.